The clone carrying this T cell receptor (beta chain) came up a few times. What it binds is not known. This sample was taken from a study of T cell repertoires in cytomegalovirus infection. Germline V gene lookup returns CDR1 SGHVS and CDR2 FNYEAQ. The CDR3 has 15 amino acids. V lost 7 bases and J 3 bases, leaving 18 bases between the germline ends. TCRdb redid the calling of the reads with MiXCR, one entry per CDR3 protein. The profile shows hundreds of thousands of distinct CDR3 sequences, around a third of them singletons. The specimen was cultured CD8+ T cells from PBMCs, collected from culture after CMV antigen stimulation. The chain combines TRBV7-6 with TRBJ2-5, with D maybe TRBD2 (6 bases). The sequence was obtained from a human donor in good health (CMV status not recorded). Some clones in this sample may be carry-over from other donors' samples. CDR3 bases: TGTGCCAGCAAACGTTCGGGACTCGACGAAGAGACCCAGTACTTC. The encoded protein is CASKRSGLDEETQYF.